These 22 T cell receptor beta chains came from one sample sequenced in a study of T cells after yellow fever vaccination. TCRdb analysed the 5' RACE reads with MiXCR anew, one entry per CDR3 protein. The table has 400,000 to 650,000 distinct CDR3 sequences, around a fifth seen once; the top ten hold approximately 16%. This specimen consisted of PBMCs, obtained roughly 20 days after the first yellow fever vaccination. These receptors all stem from a man aged 18 to 30 who received the YFV17D yellow fever vaccine.

This clonotype was seen once. The rearrangement joins TRBV11-1 to TRBJ2-2, with 10 positions matching TRBD1. Germline V gene data show CDR1 as SGHAT and CDR2 as FQDESV (reference sequence). Trimming removed 4 bases from V and 4 bases from J; junction bases left unmatched: 12. CDR3 length: 18 amino acids. CDR3 sequence reads: CASSSRDRGAQGTGELFF. In nucleotides, the CDR3 is TGTGCCAGCAGCTCAAGGGACAGGGGCGCCCAAGGCACCGGGGAGCTGTTTTTT. The variable domain in full, with the rest retrieved from reference TRBV11-1 and TRBJ2-2, is EAEVAQSPRYKITEKSQAVAFWCDPISGHATLYWYRQILGQGPELLVQFQDESVVDDSQLPKDRFSAERLKGVDSTLKIQPAELGDSAMYLCASSSRDRGAQGTGELFFGEGSRLTVL.

This clonotype came up many times. The rearrangement uses TRBV12-3 or TRBV12-4 and TRBJ2-1; D possibly corresponds to TRBD2 (6 bases). The CDR3 sequence is 14 residues long. Trimming stripped 4 bases from V and 3 bases from J, with 10 bases between. CDR3 sequence: CASSSRTIYNEQFF. The CDR3 DNA follows: TGTGCCAGCAGTTCTAGGACTATCTACAATGAGCAGTTCTTC.

This clonotype was counted a few times. The chain uses TRBV9 and TRBJ1-6; D gene uncertain. Deletions cut 0 bases from V and 5 bases from J, with 15 bases between. Germline CDR1 SGDLS, CDR2 YYNGEE. This CDR3 has 17 amino acids. The CDR3 coding sequence is TGTGCCAGCAGCGTAGATAAAGGAGAGGTGAATAATTCACCCCTCCACTTT. Translated: CASSVDKGEVNNSPLHF. The full variable domain, rest sourced from reference TRBV9 and TRBJ1-6, is DSGVTQTPKHLITATGQRVTLRCSPRSGDLSVYWYQQSLDQGLQFLIQYYNGEERAKGNILERFSAQQFPDLHSELNLSSLELGDSALYFCASSVDKGEVNNSPLHFGNGTRLTVT.

The table lists this clonotype with a few counts. The chain links TRBV12-3 or TRBV12-4 to TRBJ1-2; D is unresolved. The CDR3 is 13 residues long. The V end was cut by 3 bases, the J end by 4 bases, with 9 bases between. For the CDR3, the DNA is TGTGCCAGCAGTTTGGGTGGTGCCTATGGCTACACCTTC. Translation: CASSLGGAYGYTF.

This rearrangement joins TRBV20-1 to TRBJ2-7, with D possibly matching TRBD2 (6 bases). Trimming stripped 3 bases from V and 3 bases from J, with 9 bases between. Germline CDR1 and CDR2: DFQATT and SNEGSKA (reference sequence). The CDR3 contains 12 residues. The CDR3 loop reads CSARPGLYEQYF. The CDR3 DNA follows: TGCAGTGCTAGGCCGGGACTCTACGAGCAGTACTTC.

This chain links TRBV19 with TRBJ2-2, with 7 nucleotides matching TRBD2. The germline V gene encodes CDR1 LNHDA and CDR2 SQIVND (reference sequence). J was trimmed by 2 bases and V by 4 bases; bases with no gene match: 7. The CDR3 runs to 16 residues. The CDR3 is CASSTPTSDNTGELFF. Here the CDR3 DNA reads TGTGCCAGTAGTACCCCCACTAGCGATAACACCGGGGAGCTGTTTTTT.

The chain carries TRBV27 and TRBJ2-7, with 9 nucleotides matching TRBD1. The CDR3 covers 15 residues. Germline-derived CDR1 and CDR2 are MNHEY and SMNVEV (reference sequence). After removal of 3 bases from V and 0 bases from J, the junction contained 3 bases not matched to a gene. CDR3 bases: TGTGCCAGCAGTTTTGTGGGACAGGGCTCCTACGAGCAGTACTTC. The encoded protein is CASSFVGQGSYEQYF.

This clonotype turned up a few times. This rearrangement joins TRBV6-2 or TRBV6-3 to TRBJ2-1, with TRBD2 matching 8 bases. The trim removed 4 bases at V and 1 base at J, leaving 15 bases unmatched. The length of the CDR3 is 19 residues. The V gene's germline CDR1 is MNHEY and CDR2 SVGEGT. CDR3 coding DNA: TGTGCCAGCAGTTTTTTACCGGGCCTCGGGGGGGGATCCTACAATGAGCAGTTCTTC. This codes for CASSFLPGLGGGSYNEQFF.

The chain uses TRBV12-3 or TRBV12-4 and TRBJ2-3; 14 bases align to TRBD2. The ends lost 3 bases at V and 1 base at J; junction bases unmatched: 9. There are 19 residues in the CDR3. The CDR3 nucleotides read TGTGCCAGCAGTTTTGATTTCGGACTAGCGGGGGGCCGCACAGATACGCAGTATTTT. It yields the protein CASSFDFGLAGGRTDTQYF.

The sample holds many counts of this clonotype. This sequence joins TRBV10-3 and TRBJ1-3; D ambiguous. The CDR3 has 15 residues. Trimming stripped 4 bases from V and 3 bases from J, with 13 bases between. Germline CDR1 ENHRY, CDR2 SYGVKD. The DNA of the CDR3 is TGTGCCATCAGTGCGGTCACCCGCCATGGAAACACCATATATTTT. Protein: CAISAVTRHGNTIYF.

This clonotype has a count of ten or more. The genes are TRBV11-2 and TRBJ2-5; 12 nucleotides agree with TRBD2. J gave up 3 bases and V 5 bases, and 13 bases lay outside the gene matches. Per germline, CDR1 SGHAT and CDR2 FQNNGV. The CDR3 consists of 18 residues. The CDR3 loop is CASSRLAGGPGFEETQYF. The CDR3 region has the DNA TGTGCCAGCAGCCGTCTAGCGGGGGGGCCAGGGTTCGAAGAGACCCAGTACTTC. Combining the CDR3 with reference TRBV11-2 and TRBJ2-5 gives the whole variable domain EAGVAQSPRYKIIEKRQSVAFWCNPISGHATLYWYQQILGQGPKLLIQFQNNGVVDDSQLPKDRFSAERLKGVDSTLKIQPAKLEDSAVYLCASSRLAGGPGFEETQYFGPGTRLLVL.

The CDR3 DNA is TGCGCCAGCAGCCCGACCTCCAATACAGGGTCCTACGAGCAGTACTTC. Its translation is CASSPTSNTGSYEQYF. The chain has TRBV4-1 and TRBJ2-7; tentatively, D is TRBD1 (6 bases). Deletions cut 4 bases from V and 1 base from J, with 17 bases between. The CDR3 is 16 amino acids. The germline CDR1 and CDR2 sequences are MGHRA and YSYEKL.

J is TRBJ1-2 and V is TRBV28; 9 bases are shared with TRBD1. This CDR3 has 12 amino acids. Germline V CDR1 and CDR2: MDHEN, SYDVKM. The J segment lost 7 bases and the V segment lost 5 bases, leaving 2 bases of the junction unmatched. As DNA, the CDR3 is TGTGCCAGCAGTAAACAGGGGGCTGGCTACACCTTC. Translated, it gives CASSKQGAGYTF.

The CDR3 DNA follows: TGTGCCACCAGTGACACGGCGAACACCGGGGAGCTGTTTTTT. Translation: CATSDTANTGELFF. The rearrangement links TRBV24-1 to TRBJ2-2; D remains unclear. The CDR3 runs to 14 residues. Germline V gives CDR1 KGHDR, CDR2 SFDVKD. V shed 4 bases and J shed 0 bases, with 5 bases lying between them.

This clonotype was counted a few times. This chain connects TRBV7-9 to TRBJ1-2; D ambiguous. CDR1 and CDR2 (germline): SEHNR, FQNEAQ (reference sequence). CDR3 length equals 13 residues. V was shortened by 1 base and J by 2 bases, with 5 bases between the two germline ends. The CDR3 DNA reads as TGTGCCAGCAGCTTAGAGAGGAACTATGGCTACACCTTC. Its translation: CASSLERNYGYTF.

This chain uses TRBV7-2 with TRBJ2-7; the D gene could be TRBD1 or TRBD2 (6 bases each). The CDR3 contains 15 residues. V dropped 1 base and J dropped 0 bases, with 10 bases sitting between them. CDR1 is SGHTA and CDR2 is FQGNSA in the germline V gene. CDR3 loop: CASSLGRGHSYEQYF. CDR3 nucleotides: TGTGCCAGCAGCTTAGGACGGGGGCACTCCTACGAGCAGTACTTC. The full variable domain, completed using reference TRBV7-2 and TRBJ2-7, is GAGVSQSPSNKVTEKGKDVELRCDPISGHTALYWYRQSLGQGLEFLIYFQGNSAPDKSGLPSDRFSAERTGGSVSTLTIQRTQQEDSAVYLCASSLGRGHSYEQYFGPGTRLTVT.

This clonotype was counted at least ten times. The chain combines TRBV7-2 with TRBJ1-4; 11 positions agree with TRBD1. Germline V gene lookup returns CDR1 SGHTA and CDR2 FQGNSA. This CDR3 has 14 amino acids. V shed 5 bases, J shed 6 bases, and the junction held 2 bases outside the gene matches. CDR3 protein: CASSVGQGDEKLFF. The CDR3 DNA is TGTGCCAGCAGCGTGGGACAGGGGGATGAAAAACTGTTTTTT. Looking up the rest from reference TRBV7-2 and TRBJ1-4 gives the full variable domain: GAGVSQSPSNKVTEKGKDVELRCDPISGHTALYWYRQSLGQGLEFLIYFQGNSAPDKSGLPSDRFSAERTGGSVSTLTIQRTQQEDSAVYLCASSVGQGDEKLFFGSGTQLSVL.

The chain joins TRBV5-6 to TRBJ2-7; possibly TRBD1 for D (5 bases). Between the trimmed V and J ends, which lost 0 bases and 6 bases, there was a span of 22 bases. From germline, CDR1 is SGHDT and CDR2 YYEEEE. This CDR3 has 17 amino acids. The CDR3 loop reads CASSLAVPLQGGIEQYV. CDR3 DNA sequence: TGTGCCAGCAGCTTGGCCGTGCCTTTGCAGGGTGGTATCGAGCAGTACGTC.

The genes are TRBV6-2 or TRBV6-3 and TRBJ2-3, with 8 bases matching TRBD2. The CDR3 covers 16 residues. Germline CDR1 MNHEY, CDR2 SVGEGT. V lost 7 bases to trimming and J lost 4 bases; unmatched junction nucleotides: 13. CDR3 nucleotide sequence: TGTGCCAGCACCTTACGGCCGGGGGGGCCCGCAGATACGCAGTATTTT. Protein product: CASTLRPGGPADTQYF.

This chain links TRBV27 with TRBJ2-1; the D gene could be TRBD1 or TRBD2 (5 bases each). Germline CDR1 MNHEY, CDR2 SMNVEV (reference sequence). V gave up 5 bases and J gave up 5 bases, with 13 bases separating them. The CDR3 consists of 14 residues. The DNA for the CDR3 is TGTGCCAGCAGTACGGGGACCTTGCACAATGAGCAGTTCTTC. Amino acids: CASSTGTLHNEQFF.

The V call is TRBV4-2, the J call TRBJ1-2; a possible D gene is TRBD1 (6 bases). The length of the CDR3 is 17 residues. The V gene's germline CDR1 is LGHNA and CDR2 YNFKEQ. V dropped 1 base and J dropped 6 bases, with 21 bases sitting between them. CDR3: CASSQGGGTGRFDGYTF. The CDR3 DNA follows: TGTGCCAGCAGCCAAGGGGGGGGCACGGGGCGCTTTGATGGCTACACCTTC.

The rearrangement joins TRBV28 to TRBJ1-4, with a tentative D call TRBD1 (6 bases). The V gene lost 6 bases and the J gene lost 7 bases, with 6 bases spanning the gap. Germline CDR1 MDHEN, CDR2 SYDVKM. The CDR3 spans 11 residues. In DNA, the CDR3 is TGTGCCAGCAGCAGGGGTGAAAAACTGTTTTTT. This encodes CASSRGEKLFF.